The 2 T cell receptor beta chains in this list originate from one sample, sequenced in a study of blood T cell repertoires in COVID-19. Clones were read by immunoSEQ multiplex PCR, and TCRdb kept only the in-frame ones, dropping some. The sample holds a few hundred thousand clones; roughly 80% are singletons and the top ten take more than 9%. Sequenced: peripheral blood. The source of these receptors is a woman of 80 years or more with acute or convalescent COVID-19.

The gene calls are TRBV6-5 and TRBJ2-7, with 9 bases that match TRBD2. This CDR3 is built from 15 residues. Germline V gives CDR1 MNHEY, CDR2 SVGAGI. The V segment lost 10 bases and the J segment 5 bases; nucleotides outside the gene matches: 15. Here the CDR3 reads CATSARGGGADEQYF. The DNA of the CDR3 is TGTGCCACCTCCGCAAGGGGCGGGGGGGCTGACGAGCAGTACTTC.

V and J are TRBV7-2 and TRBJ2-2, with D maybe TRBD2 (7 bases). The germline CDR1 and CDR2 sequences are SGHTA and FQGNSA. This CDR3 has 16 residues. With 6 bases removed from V and 1 base from J, the gap between germline ends came to 15 bases. The CDR3 reads CASSRRGGLNTGELFF. The CDR3 DNA reads as TGTGCCAGCAGTCGTAGGGGGGGCCTGAACACCGGGGAGCTGTTTTTT.